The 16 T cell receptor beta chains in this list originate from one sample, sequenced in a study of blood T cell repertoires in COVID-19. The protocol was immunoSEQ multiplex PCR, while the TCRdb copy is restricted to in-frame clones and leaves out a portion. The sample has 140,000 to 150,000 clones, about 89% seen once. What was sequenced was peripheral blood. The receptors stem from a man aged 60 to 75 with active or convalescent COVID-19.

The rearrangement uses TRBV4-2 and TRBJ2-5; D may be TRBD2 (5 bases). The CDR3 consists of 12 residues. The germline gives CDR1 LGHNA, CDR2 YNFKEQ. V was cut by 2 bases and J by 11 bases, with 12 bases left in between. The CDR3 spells CASSQLGGQQYF. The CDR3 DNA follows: TGTGCCAGCAGCCAACTAGGCGGGCAACAGTACTTC.

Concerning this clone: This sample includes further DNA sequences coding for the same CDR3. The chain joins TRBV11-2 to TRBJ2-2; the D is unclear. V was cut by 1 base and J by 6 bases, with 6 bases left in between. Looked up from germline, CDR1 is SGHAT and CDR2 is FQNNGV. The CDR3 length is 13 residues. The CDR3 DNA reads TGTGCCAGCAGCTTAGGCGGATCCGGGGAGCTGTTTTTT. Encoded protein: CASSLGGSGELFF.

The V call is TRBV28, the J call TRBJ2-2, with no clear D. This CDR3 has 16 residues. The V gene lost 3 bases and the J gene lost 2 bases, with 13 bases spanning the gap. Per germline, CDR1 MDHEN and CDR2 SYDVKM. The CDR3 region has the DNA TGTGCCAGCAGTTTTGGTCTGGGCGTCAACACCGGGGAGCTGTTTTTT. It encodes CASSFGLGVNTGELFF.

CDR3 residues: CASSLTSGGQEQYF. The CDR3 nucleotides read TGTGCCAGCAGCTTGACTAGCGGGGGGCAGGAGCAGTACTTC. This sequence joins TRBV5-4 and TRBJ2-7, with 12 bases identical to TRBD2. Germline V gene lookup returns CDR1 SGHNT and CDR2 YYREEE (reference sequence). This CDR3 region has 14 residues. V shed 1 base and J 7 bases; nucleotides not matched to a gene: 3. The full variable domain, completed using reference TRBV5-4 and TRBJ2-7, is ETGVTQSPTHLIKTRGQQVTLRCSSQSGHNTVSWYQQALGQGPQFIFQYYREEENGRGNFPPRFSGLQFPNYSSELNVNALELDDSALYLCASSLTSGGQEQYFGPGTRLTVT.

The CDR3 nucleotides read TGCAGCGTTGAAAGGACATCCCAAGAGACCCAGTACTTC. Protein: CSVERTSQETQYF. J is TRBJ2-5 and V is TRBV29-1; TRBD1 is a possible D gene (5 bases). V was trimmed by 2 bases and J by 1 base, leaving 8 bases between them. Germline V gives CDR1 SQVTM, CDR2 ANQGSEA. The CDR3 extends over 13 amino acids.

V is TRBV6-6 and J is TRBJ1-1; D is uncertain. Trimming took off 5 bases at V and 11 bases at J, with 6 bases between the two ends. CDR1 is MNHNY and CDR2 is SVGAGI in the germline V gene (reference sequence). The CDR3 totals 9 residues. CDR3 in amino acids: CASSREAFF. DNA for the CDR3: TGTGCCAGCAGTCGGGAGGCTTTCTTT.

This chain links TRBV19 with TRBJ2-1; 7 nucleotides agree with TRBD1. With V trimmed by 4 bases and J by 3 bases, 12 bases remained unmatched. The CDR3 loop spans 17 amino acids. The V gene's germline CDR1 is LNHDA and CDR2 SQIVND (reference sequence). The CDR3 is CASSRGTAPPHYNEQFF. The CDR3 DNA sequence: TGTGCCAGTAGTAGGGGGACAGCCCCCCCCCACTACAATGAGCAGTTCTTC.

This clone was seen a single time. CDR3 in DNA: TGTGCCAGCAGGGGACAGGGAAAAGGCTACGAGCAGTACTTC. Translation gives CASRGQGKGYEQYF. The chain links TRBV2 to TRBJ2-7, with 9 bases identical to TRBD1. With 6 bases clipped from V and 3 bases from J, the junction kept 6 bases outside the gene matches. This CDR3 has 14 amino acids. In germline, CDR1 is SNHLY, CDR2 FYNNEI.

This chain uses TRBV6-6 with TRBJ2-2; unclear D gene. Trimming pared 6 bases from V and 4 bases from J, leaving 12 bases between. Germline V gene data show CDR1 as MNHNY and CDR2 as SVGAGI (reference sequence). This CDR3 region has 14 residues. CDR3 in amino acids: CASSQARGTGELFF. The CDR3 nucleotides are TGTGCCAGCAGCCAGGCCCGTGGCACCGGGGAGCTGTTTTTT.

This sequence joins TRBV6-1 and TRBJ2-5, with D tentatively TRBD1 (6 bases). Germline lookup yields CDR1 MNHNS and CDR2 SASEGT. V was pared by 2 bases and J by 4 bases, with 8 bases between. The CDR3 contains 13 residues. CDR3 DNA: TGTGCCAGCAGTGAACAGGGGACAGAGACCCAGTACTTC. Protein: CASSEQGTETQYF.

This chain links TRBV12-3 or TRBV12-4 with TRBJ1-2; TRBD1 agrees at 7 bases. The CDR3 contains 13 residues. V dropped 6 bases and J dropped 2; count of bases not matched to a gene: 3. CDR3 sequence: CASSPGQNYGYTF. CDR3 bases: TGTGCCAGCAGCCCGGGACAGAACTATGGCTACACCTTC.

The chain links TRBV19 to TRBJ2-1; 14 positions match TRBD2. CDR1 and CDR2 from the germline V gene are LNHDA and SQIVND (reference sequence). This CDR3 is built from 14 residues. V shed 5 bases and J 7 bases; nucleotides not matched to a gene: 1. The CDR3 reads CASSWTSGGNEQFF. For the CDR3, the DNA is TGTGCCAGTAGTTGGACTAGCGGGGGGAATGAGCAGTTCTTC.

Here the CDR3 reads CASSLSTDTQYF. As DNA, the CDR3 is TGTGCCAGCAGCCTTAGCACAGATACGCAGTATTTT. The gene calls are TRBV7-9 and TRBJ2-3; D ambiguous. Trimming stripped 5 bases from V and 0 bases from J, with 3 bases between. The CDR3 runs to 12 residues. Germline loops: CDR1 SEHNR, CDR2 FQNEAQ (reference sequence).

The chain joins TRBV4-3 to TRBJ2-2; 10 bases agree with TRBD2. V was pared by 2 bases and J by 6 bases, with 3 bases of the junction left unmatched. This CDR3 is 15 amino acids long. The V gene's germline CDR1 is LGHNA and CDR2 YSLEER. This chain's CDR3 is CASSQPGLASGELFF. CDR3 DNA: TGCGCCAGCAGCCAACCGGGACTAGCGTCCGGGGAGCTGTTTTTT.

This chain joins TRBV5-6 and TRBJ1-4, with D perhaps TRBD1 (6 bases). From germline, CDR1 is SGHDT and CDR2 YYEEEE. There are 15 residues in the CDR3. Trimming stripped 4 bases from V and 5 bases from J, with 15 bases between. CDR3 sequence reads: CASSGGAGANEKLFF. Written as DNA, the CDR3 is TGTGCCAGCAGCGGGGGAGCAGGGGCAAATGAAAAACTGTTTTTT.

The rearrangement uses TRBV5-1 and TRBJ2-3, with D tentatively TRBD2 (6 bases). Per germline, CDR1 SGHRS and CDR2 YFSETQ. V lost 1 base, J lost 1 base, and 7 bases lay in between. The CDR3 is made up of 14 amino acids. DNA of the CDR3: TGCGCCAGCAGCTTGCCGGGGGGCACAGATACGCAGTATTTT. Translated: CASSLPGGTDTQYF.